This TCR beta chain was profiled in a study of shared clonotypes between healthy human individuals. Regarding the study as a whole: Owing to a small donor count, the genetic and exposure-history diversity represented was limited.

This clone was detected ten times or more. As yet, its antigen is unknown. The length of the CDR3 is 14 residues. Germline-derived CDR1 and CDR2 are MNHNS and SASEGT. V shed 8 bases and J shed 0 bases, with 11 bases lying between them. The method was immunoSEQ multiplex PCR; TCRdb's version includes in-frame clones alone and lacks a portion of them. The repertoire holds roughly 450,000 clones, with approximately 85% as singletons. The sequenced sample consisted of PBMCs. This receptor was identified in a middle-aged woman in good health. Some clones in this sample may be carry-over from other donors' samples. The V and J genes are TRBV6-1 and TRBJ1-5; D unresolved. In DNA, the CDR3 is TGTGCCAGCGGGCAGCCCTATAGCAATCAGCCCCAGCATTTT. It yields the protein CASGQPYSNQPQHF.